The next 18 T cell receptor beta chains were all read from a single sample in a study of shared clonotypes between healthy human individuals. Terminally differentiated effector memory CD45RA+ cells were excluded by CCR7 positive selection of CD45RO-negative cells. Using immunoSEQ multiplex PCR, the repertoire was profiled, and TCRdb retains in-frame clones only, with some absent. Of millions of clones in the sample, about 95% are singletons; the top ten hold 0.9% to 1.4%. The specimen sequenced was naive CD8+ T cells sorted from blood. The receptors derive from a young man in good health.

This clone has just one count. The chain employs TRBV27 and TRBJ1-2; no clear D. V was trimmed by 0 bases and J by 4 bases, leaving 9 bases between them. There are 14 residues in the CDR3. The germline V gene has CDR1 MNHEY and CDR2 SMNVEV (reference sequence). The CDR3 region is CASSLSSGFYGYTF. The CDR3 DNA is TGTGCCAGCAGTTTATCAAGCGGCTTCTATGGCTACACCTTC.

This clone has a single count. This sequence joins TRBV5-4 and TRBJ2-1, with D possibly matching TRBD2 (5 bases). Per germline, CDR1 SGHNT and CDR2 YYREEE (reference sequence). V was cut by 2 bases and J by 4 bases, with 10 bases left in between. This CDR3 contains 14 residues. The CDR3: CASSLSGTYNEQFF. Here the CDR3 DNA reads TGTGCCAGCAGCTTAAGCGGAACATACAATGAGCAGTTCTTC. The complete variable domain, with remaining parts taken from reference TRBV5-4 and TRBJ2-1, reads ETGVTQSPTHLIKTRGQQVTLRCSSQSGHNTVSWYQQALGQGPQFIFQYYREEENGRGNFPPRFSGLQFPNYSSELNVNALELDDSALYLCASSLSGTYNEQFFGPGTRLTVL.

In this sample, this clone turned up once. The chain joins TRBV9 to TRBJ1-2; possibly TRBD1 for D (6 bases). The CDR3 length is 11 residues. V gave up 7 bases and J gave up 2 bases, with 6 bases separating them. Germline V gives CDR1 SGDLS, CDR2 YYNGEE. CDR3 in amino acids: CASGGNYGYTF. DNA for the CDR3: TGTGCCAGCGGGGGCAACTATGGCTACACCTTC. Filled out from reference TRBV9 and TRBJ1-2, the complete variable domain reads DSGVTQTPKHLITATGQRVTLRCSPRSGDLSVYWYQQSLDQGLQFLIQYYNGEERAKGNILERFSAQQFPDLHSELNLSSLELGDSALYFCASGGNYGYTFGSGTRLTVV.

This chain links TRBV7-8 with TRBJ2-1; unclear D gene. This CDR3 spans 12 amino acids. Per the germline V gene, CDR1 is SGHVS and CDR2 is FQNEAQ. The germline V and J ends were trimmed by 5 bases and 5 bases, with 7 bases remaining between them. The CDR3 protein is CASSQPNNEQFF. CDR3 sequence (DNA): TGTGCCAGCAGCCAACCAAACAATGAGCAGTTCTTC.

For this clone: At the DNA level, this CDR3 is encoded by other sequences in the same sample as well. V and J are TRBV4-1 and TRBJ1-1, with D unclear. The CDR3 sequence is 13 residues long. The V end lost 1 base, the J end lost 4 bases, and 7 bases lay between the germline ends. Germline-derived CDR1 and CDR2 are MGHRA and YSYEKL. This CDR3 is CASSQARGTEAFF. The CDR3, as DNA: TGCGCCAGCAGCCAAGCCCGGGGCACTGAAGCTTTCTTT.

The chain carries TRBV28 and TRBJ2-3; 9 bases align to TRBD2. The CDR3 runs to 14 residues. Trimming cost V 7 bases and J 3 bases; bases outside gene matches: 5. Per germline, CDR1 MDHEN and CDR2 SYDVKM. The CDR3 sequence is CASTPSGETDTQYF. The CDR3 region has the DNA TGTGCCAGCACGCCTAGCGGGGAGACAGATACGCAGTATTTT.

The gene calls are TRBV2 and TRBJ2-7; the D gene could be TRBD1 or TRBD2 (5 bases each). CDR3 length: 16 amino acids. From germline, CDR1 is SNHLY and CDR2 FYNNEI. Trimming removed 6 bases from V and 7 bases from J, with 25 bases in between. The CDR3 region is CASRTEAGGAPWEQYF. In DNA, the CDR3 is TGTGCCAGCAGAACGGAAGCTGGGGGTGCCCCGTGGGAGCAGTACTTC.

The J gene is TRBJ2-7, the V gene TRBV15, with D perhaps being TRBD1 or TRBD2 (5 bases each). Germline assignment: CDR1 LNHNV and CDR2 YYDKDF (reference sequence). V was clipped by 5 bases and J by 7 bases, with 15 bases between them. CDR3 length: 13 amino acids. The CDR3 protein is CATSPRSWGEQYF. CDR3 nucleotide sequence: TGTGCCACCAGCCCGAGGAGCTGGGGGGAGCAGTACTTC.

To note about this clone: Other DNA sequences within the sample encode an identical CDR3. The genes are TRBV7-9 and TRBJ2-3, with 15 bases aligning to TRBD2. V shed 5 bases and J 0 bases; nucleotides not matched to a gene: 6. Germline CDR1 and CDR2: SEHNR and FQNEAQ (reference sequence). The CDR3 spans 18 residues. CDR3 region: CASSPGLAGGPSTDTQYF. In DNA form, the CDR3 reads TGTGCCAGCAGCCCCGGACTAGCGGGAGGGCCTAGCACAGATACGCAGTATTTT. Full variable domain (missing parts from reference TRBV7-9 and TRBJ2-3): DTGVSQNPRHKITKRGQNVTFRCDPISEHNRLYWYRQTLGQGPEFLTYFQNEAQLEKSRLLSDRFSAERPKGSFSTLEIQRTEQGDSAMYLCASSPGLAGGPSTDTQYFGPGTRLTVL.

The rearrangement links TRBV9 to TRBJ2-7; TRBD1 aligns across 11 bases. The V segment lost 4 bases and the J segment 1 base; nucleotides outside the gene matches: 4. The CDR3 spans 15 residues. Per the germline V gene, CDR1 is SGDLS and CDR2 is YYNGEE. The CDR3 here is CASSPGTGGSYEQYF. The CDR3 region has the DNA TGTGCCAGCAGCCCCGGGACAGGGGGTTCCTACGAGCAGTACTTC. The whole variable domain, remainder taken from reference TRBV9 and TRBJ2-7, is DSGVTQTPKHLITATGQRVTLRCSPRSGDLSVYWYQQSLDQGLQFLIQYYNGEERAKGNILERFSAQQFPDLHSELNLSSLELGDSALYFCASSPGTGGSYEQYFGPGTRLTVT.

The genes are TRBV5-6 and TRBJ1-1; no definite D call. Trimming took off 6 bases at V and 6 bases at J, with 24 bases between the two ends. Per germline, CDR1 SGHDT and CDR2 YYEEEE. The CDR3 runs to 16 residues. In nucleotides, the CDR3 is TGTGCCAGCACCAATTTGCCCGGCGTGGAGACGGCTGAAGCTTTCTTT. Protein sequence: CASTNLPGVETAEAFF.

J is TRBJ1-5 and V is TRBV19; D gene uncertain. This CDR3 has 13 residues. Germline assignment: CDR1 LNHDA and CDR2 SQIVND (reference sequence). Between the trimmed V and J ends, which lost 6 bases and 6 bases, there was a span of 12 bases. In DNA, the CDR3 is TGTGCCAGTAGGAAAGCGGGTACTCAGCCCCAGCATTTT. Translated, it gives CASRKAGTQPQHF.

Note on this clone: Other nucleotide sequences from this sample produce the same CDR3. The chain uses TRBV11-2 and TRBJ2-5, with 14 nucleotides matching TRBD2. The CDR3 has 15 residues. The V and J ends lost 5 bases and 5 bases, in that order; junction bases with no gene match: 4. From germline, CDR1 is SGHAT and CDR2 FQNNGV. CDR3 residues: CASSPGLAGEETQYF. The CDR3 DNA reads TGTGCCAGCAGCCCGGGACTAGCGGGAGAGGAGACCCAGTACTTC.

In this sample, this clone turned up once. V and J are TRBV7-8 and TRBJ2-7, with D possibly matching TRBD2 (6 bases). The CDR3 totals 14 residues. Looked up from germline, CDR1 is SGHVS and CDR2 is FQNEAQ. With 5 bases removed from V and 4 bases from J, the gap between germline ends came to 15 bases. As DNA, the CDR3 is TGTGCCAGCAGCAGGAACGACGGGACTTACGAGCAGTACTTC. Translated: CASSRNDGTYEQYF. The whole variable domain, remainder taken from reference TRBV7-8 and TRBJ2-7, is GAGVSQSPRYKVAKRGQDVALRCDPISGHVSLFWYQQALGQGPEFLTYFQNEAQLDKSGLPSDRFFAERPEGSVSTLKIQRTQQEDSAVYLCASSRNDGTYEQYFGPGTRLTVT.

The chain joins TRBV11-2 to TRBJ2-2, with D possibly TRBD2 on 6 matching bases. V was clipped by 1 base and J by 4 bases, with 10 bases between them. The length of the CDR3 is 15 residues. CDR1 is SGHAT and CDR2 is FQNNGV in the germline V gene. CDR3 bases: TGTGCCAGCAGCTTAGGCGGGACCTTCACCGGGGAGCTGTTTTTT. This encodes CASSLGGTFTGELFF.

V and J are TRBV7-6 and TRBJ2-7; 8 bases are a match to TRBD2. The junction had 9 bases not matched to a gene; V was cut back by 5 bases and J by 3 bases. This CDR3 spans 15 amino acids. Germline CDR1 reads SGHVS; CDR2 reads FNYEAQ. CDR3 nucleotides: TGTGCCAGCAGCCTAGAGCGGGGGTGGGTCTACGAGCAGTACTTC. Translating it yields CASSLERGWVYEQYF.

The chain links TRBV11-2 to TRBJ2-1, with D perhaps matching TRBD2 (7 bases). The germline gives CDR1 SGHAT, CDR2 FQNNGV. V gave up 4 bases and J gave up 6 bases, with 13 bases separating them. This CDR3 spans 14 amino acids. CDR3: CASSSTGGSNEQFF. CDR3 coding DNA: TGTGCCAGCAGCTCCACGGGGGGCAGCAATGAGCAGTTCTTC.

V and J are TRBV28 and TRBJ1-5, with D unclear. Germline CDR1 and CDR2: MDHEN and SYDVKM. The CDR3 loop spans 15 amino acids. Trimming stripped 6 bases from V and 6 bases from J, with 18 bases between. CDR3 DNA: TGTGCCAGCAGAAACGACTACTATTTGGGTCAGCCCCAGCATTTT. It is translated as CASRNDYYLGQPQHF.